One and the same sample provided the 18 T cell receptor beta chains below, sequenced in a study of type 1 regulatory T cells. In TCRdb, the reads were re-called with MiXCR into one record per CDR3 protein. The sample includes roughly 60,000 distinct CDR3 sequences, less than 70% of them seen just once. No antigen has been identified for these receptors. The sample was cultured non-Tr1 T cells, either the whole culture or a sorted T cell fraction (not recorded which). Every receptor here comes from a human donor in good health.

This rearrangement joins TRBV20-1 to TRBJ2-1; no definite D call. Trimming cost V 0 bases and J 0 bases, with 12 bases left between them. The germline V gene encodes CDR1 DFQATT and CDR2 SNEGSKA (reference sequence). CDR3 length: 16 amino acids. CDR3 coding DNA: TGCAGTGCTAGAGATGTGGCGGCAAGCTCCTACAATGAGCAGTTCTTC. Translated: CSARDVAASSYNEQFF.

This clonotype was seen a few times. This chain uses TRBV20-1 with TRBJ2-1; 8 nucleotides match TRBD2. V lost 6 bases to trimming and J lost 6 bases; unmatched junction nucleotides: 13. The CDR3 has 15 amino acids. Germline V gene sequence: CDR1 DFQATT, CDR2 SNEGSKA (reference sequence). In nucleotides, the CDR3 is TGCAGTGCAACGATCTTAGCGGGACTCGCCAATGAGCAGTTCTTC. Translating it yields CSATILAGLANEQFF.

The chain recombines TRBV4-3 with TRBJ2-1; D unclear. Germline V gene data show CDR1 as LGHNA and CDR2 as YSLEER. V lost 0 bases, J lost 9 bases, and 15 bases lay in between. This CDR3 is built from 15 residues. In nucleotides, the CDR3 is TGCGCCAGCAGCCAAGAACCCGTCAAGAGGACTGAGCAGTTCTTC. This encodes CASSQEPVKRTEQFF.

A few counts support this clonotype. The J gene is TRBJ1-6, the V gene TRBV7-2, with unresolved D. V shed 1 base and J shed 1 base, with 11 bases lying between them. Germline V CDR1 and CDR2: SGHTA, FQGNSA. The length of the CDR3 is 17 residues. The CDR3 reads CASSLDPAWSYNSPLHF. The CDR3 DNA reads TGTGCCAGCAGCTTAGATCCGGCTTGGTCCTATAATTCACCCCTCCACTTT.

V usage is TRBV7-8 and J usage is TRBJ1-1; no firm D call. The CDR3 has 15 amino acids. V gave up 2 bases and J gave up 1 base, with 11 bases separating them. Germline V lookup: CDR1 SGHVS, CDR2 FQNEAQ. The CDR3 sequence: CASSLHGHGNTEAFF. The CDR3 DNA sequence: TGTGCCAGCAGCTTACATGGTCACGGGAACACTGAAGCTTTCTTT.

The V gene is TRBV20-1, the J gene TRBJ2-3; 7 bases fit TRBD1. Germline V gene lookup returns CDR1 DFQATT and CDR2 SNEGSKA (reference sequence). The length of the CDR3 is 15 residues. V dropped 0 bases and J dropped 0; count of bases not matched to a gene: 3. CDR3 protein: CSARDKDRSTDTQYF. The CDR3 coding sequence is TGCAGTGCTAGAGATAAGGACAGGAGCACAGATACGCAGTATTTT.

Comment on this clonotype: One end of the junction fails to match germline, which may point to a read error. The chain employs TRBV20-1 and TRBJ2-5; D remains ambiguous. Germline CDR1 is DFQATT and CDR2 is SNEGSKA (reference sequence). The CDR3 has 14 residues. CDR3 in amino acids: CSAGEQQIQETQYF. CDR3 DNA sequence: TGCAGTGCTGGAGAACAGCAAATTCAAGAGACCCAGTACTTC.

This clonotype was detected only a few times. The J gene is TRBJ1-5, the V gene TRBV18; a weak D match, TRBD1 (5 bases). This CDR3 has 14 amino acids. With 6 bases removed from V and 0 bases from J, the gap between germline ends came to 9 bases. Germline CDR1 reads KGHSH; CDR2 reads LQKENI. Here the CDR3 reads CASSLTDSNQPQHF. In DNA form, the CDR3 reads TGTGCCAGCTCGCTGACAGATAGCAATCAGCCCCAGCATTTT.

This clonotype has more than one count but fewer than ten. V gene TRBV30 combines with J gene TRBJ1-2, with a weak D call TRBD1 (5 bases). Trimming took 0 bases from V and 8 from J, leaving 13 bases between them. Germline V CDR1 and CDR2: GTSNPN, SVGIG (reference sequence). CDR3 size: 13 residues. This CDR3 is CAWSVQEGYGYTF. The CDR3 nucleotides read TGTGCCTGGAGTGTACAGGAGGGGTACGGCTACACCTTC.

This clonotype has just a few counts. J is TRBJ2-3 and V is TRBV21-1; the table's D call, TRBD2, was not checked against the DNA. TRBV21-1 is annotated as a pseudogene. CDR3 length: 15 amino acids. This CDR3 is CASSKDEGGTDTQYF. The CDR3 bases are TGTGCCAGCAGCAAAGATGAGGGTGGGACAGATACGCAGTATTTT.

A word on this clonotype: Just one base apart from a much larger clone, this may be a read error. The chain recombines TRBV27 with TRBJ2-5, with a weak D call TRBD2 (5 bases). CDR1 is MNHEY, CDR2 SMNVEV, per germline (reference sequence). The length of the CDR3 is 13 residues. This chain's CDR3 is CVSRTVGMGTQYF. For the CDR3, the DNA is TGTGTCAGCAGAACGGTCGGGATGGGGACCCAGTACTTC.

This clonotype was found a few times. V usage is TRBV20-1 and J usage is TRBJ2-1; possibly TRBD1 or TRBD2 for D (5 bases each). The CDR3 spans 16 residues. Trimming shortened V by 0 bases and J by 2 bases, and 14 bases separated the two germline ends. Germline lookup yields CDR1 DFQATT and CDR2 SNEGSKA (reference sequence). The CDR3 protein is CSARDPGTQPYNEQFF. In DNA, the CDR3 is TGCAGTGCTAGAGATCCCGGGACGCAGCCCTACAATGAGCAGTTCTTC.

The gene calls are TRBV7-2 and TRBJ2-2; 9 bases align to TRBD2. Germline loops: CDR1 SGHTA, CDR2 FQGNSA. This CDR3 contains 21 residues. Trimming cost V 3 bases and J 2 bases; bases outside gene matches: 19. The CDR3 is CASSFPLQRGTSGPNTGELFF. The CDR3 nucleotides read TGTGCCAGCAGCTTCCCCCTTCAGCGGGGTACTAGCGGGCCTAACACCGGGGAGCTGTTTTTT.

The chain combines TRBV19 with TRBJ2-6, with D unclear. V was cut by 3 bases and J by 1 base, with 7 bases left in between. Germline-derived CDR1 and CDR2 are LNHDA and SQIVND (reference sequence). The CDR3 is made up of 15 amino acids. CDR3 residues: CASSMTPSGANVLTF. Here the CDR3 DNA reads TGTGCCAGTAGTATGACCCCGTCTGGGGCCAACGTCCTGACTTTC.

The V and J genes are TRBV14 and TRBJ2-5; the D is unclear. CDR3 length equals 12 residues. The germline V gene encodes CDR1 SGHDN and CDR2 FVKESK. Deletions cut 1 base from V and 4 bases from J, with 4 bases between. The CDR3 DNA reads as TGTGCCAGCAGCCAAGGTGTAGAGACCCAGTACTTC. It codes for CASSQGVETQYF.

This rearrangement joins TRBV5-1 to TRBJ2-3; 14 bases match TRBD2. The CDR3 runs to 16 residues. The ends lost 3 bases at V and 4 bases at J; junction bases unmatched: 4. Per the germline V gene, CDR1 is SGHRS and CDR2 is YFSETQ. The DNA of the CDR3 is TGCGCCAGCAGCTCGCAGGGACTAGCGGGAGCAGATACGCAGTATTTT. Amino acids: CASSSQGLAGADTQYF. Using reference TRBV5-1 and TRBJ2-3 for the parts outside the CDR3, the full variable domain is KAGVTQTPRYLIKTRGQQVTLSCSPISGHRSVSWYQQTPGQGLQFLFEYFSETQRNKGNFPGRFSGRQFSNSRSEMNVSTLELGDSALYLCASSSQGLAGADTQYFGPGTRLTVL.

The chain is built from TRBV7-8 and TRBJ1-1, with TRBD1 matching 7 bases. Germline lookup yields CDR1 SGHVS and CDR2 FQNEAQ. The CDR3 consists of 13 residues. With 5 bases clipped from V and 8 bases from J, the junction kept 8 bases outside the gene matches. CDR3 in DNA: TGTGCCAGCAGCATAACCGGGACAGCAGAAGCTTTCTTT. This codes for CASSITGTAEAFF.

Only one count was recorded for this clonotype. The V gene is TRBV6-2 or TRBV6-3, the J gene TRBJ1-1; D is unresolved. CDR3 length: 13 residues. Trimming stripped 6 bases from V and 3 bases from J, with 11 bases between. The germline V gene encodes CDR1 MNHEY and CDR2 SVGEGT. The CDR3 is CASSESGDTEAFF. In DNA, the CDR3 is TGTGCCAGCAGCGAGTCCGGGGACACTGAAGCTTTCTTT.